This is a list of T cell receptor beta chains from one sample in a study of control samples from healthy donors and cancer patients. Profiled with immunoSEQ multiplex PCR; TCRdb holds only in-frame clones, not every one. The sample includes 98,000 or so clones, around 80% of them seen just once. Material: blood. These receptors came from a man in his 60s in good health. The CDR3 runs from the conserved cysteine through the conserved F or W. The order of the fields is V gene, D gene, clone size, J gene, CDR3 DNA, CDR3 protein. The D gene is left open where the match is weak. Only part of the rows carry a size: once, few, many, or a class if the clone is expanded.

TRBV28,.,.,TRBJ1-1,TGTGCCAGCAGGGGGGTTAGCCCACCGGATTTT,CASRGVSPPDF
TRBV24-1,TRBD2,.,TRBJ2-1,TGTGCCACCAGTGATGGGGGGGAAGATGAGCAGTTCTTC,CATSDGGEDEQFF
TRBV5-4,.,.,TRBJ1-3,TGTGCCAGCAGCTCCCAAACAGGGATCTCTGGAAACACCATATATTTT,CASSSQTGISGNTIYF
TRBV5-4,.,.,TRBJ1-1,TGTGCCAGCAGCTCCGTCGACCGACAACAAAAAGCTTTCTTT,CASSSVDRQQKAFF
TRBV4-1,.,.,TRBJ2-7,TGCGCCAGCAGCCAAGAACCCAGCTCCTACGAGCAGTACTTC,CASSQEPSSYEQYF
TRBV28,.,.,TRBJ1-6,TGTGCCAGCACCATGAGGGGTTATAATTCACCCCTCCACTTT,CASTMRGYNSPLHF
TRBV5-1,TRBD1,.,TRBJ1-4,TGCGCCAGCAGCTTGGCGACAGGGGTTTTGGGTGAAAAACTGTTTTTT,CASSLATGVLGEKLFF
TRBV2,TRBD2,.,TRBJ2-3,TGTGCCAGCACCAGAGGAGCGGGGGCAAACGCAGATACGCAGTATTTT,CASTRGAGANADTQYF
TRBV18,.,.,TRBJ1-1,TGTGCCAGCTCACCGAAGTGGGGTCTGAACACTGAAGCTTTCTTT,CASSPKWGLNTEAFF
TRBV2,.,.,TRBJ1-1,TGTGCCAGCAGTGACGTCGACGACAGGCCGGGGGCTTTCTTT,CASSDVDDRPGAFF
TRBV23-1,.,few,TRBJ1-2,TGCGCCAGCAGTCAAGTTAGGGAAGACTATGGCTACACCTTC,CASSQVREDYGYTF
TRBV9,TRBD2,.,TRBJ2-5,TGTGCCAGCAGCGTAGGCTCGACTAGCGGGGGCCAAGAGACCCAGTACTTC,CASSVGSTSGGQETQYF
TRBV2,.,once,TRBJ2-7,TGTGCCAGCAGGGATACAGGGTCCTACGAGCAGTACTTC,CASRDTGSYEQYF
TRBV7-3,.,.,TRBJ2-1,TGTGCCAGCAGCTCCCTCCTTGGGGATGAGCAGTTCTTC,CASSSLLGDEQFF
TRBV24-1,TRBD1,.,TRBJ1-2,TGTGCCACCAGTGAAACCGGGACAGGGACCTATGGCTACACCTTC,CATSETGTGTYGYTF
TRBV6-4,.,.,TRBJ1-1,TGTGCCAGCAAGGCCATGGCTGGGAAGACTGAAGCTTTCTTT,CASKAMAGKTEAFF
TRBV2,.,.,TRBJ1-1,TGTGCCAGCAGCCAGACAGTAAACACTGAAGCTTTCTTT,CASSQTVNTEAFF
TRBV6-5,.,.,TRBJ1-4,TGTGCCAGCCGGTTGACCGGGAGTAATGAAAAACTGTTTTTT,CASRLTGSNEKLFF
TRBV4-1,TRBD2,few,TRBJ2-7,TGCGCCAGCAGCCGTAGCGGGGGGTCCTACGAGCAGTACTTC,CASSRSGGSYEQYF
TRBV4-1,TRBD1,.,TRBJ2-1,TGCGCCAGCAGGGAAGTGGGGACAGGGCGGAACAATGAGCAGTTCTTC,CASREVGTGRNNEQFF